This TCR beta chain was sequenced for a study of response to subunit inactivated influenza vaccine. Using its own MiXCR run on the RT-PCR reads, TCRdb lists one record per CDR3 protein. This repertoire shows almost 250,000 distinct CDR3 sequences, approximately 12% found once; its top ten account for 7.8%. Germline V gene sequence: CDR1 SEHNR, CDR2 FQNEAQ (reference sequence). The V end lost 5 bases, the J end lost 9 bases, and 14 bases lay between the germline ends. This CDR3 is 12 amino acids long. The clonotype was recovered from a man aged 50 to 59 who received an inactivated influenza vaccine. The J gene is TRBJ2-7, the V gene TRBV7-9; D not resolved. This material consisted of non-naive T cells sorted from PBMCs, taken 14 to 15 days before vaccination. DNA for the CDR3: TGTGCCAGCAGCCCCGACCACTTCAGGCAGTACTTC. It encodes CASSPDHFRQYF.